The TCR beta chain under discussion was sequenced for a study of blood T cell repertoires in COVID-19. CDR1 is MDHEN, CDR2 SYDVKM, per germline. The CDR3 extends over 15 amino acids. J was trimmed by 0 bases and V by 6 bases; bases with no gene match: 4. Sequencing used immunoSEQ multiplex PCR; TCRdb keeps in-frame clones, though not all of them. The sample includes tens of thousands of clones, about 88% seen only once; the top ten take 1% to 1.5%. V and J are TRBV28 and TRBJ1-5, with 8 bases that match TRBD1. This TCR was sampled from a man in his sixties with acute or convalescent COVID-19. Sequencing input: peripheral blood. CDR3 sequence (DNA): TGTGCCAGCAGACGACAGGGGTATAGCAATCAGCCCCAGCATTTT. Translation gives CASRRQGYSNQPQHF.